This T cell receptor beta chain was documented in a study of Ad26.COV2.S vaccination and SARS-CoV-2 variants (dated by TCRdb to about 2021). Turning to the overall study: Vaccine-arm donors were drawn from COV1001, a multicentre, randomized, double-blind, placebo-controlled phase I-IIa trial of Ad26.COV2.S in healthy adults. Ad26.COV2.S was given intramuscularly at 5x10^10 or 1x10^11 viral particles, as a single shot or as two shots 56 days apart. Sequencing of the TCRbeta repertoire served to evaluate the specificity and breadth of SARS-CoV-2-reactive T cell receptors following Ad26.COV2.S vaccination. The TCR-sequenced set comprised about 32 samples: some 19 Ad26.COV2.S vaccine recipients, 5 placebo recipients and 8 SARS-CoV-2 convalescent individuals. Trial participants were randomized into five groups of five, in which low-dose or high-dose Ad26.COV2.S was given once or twice, or placebo was given on both occasions. Investigators did not know the trial group allocation while performing experiments and assessing outcomes.

The label giving this sample's treatment or condition can be read as: some 20 received Ad26.COV2.S at low or high dose, single or two shots; about 5 received placebo; per-sample allocation not given. Repertoires of vaccine and placebo recipients were sequenced from samples taken on day 63 after the first injection. Between 29 July and 7 August 2020, Cohort 1b enrolled some 25 adults aged 18-55 years at one site in Boston, USA. Ad26.COV2.S was a replication-incompetent adenovirus type 26 vector that expressed a prefusion-stabilized SARS-CoV-2 spike protein derived from the original Wuhan strain. As to this clone: It lacks a known antigen. One base away there is no much larger clone; base qualities are not given.

The immunoSEQ Assay was the method used to sequence TCRbeta CDR3 regions. After extraction, genomic DNA underwent amplification by bias-controlled multiplex PCR, followed by high-throughput sequencing. The original methods were these. To quantify the absolute abundance of every unique TCRbeta CDR3 region, sequences were collapsed and filtered. T cell fraction was estimated by normalization of TCRbeta template counts to usable DNA, with usable DNA being measured through amplification of reference genes present in all nucleated cells. Repertoire TCRs were annotated as SARS-CoV-2-specific by exact matching of V gene, CDR3 amino acid sequence and J gene to a known reactive TCR set. MIRA supplied the reference SARS-CoV-2 TCR set, which was filtered for enrichment in COVID-19-positive ImmuneCODE repertoires so that public or cross-reactive TCRs were removed. Using the MIRA antigens, annotated TCRs were further analysed by specific ORF or by position within an ORF. Depth was the summed frequency of annotated unique rearrangements, while breadth was defined as annotated unique rearrangements over total unique productive rearrangements. TCR breadth was compared between groups using two-sided Wilcoxon rank-sum tests. The table was pulled from immuneACCESS by TCRdb, which kept in-frame rearrangements only. Such tables lose some clones; where checked, under half of the loss comes from unresolved V genes, and the rest has no known cause. That table furnishes V, J and clone size, whereas the DNA furnished D and trimming. The sample table contains around 340,000 clones; only one count was recorded for 85% to 90% of them. The ten top clones hold about 4.6% of the sample.

The paper's findings and limits, for the study overall: Substantial breadth of spike-specific CD8+ and CD4+ T cell responses was reported after vaccination. Spike-specific TCR breadth was higher in Ad26.COV2.S recipients than in placebo recipients (P = 0.0014). It was noted by the authors that total T cell responses may have been underestimated by the TCR breadth and depth analyses. Vaccine and placebo recipients had comparable non-spike TCR breadth, which fits with the vaccine containing only spike. The study lacked the statistical power to compare responses across vaccine doses or regimens.

From its cysteine to its phenylalanine, the CDR3 spans 13 amino acids. Of all the DNA, just the CDR3 is kept, 39 bases in frame from base 1. For CDR1 and CDR2, the germline V gene (reference sequence) lists GTSNPN and SVGIG. V is clipped by 2 bases and J by 2 bases, and the sequence between their germline boundaries is 9 bases long. This receptor chain uses TRBV30 and TRBJ1-1; perhaps TRBD1 is the D gene, with 5 bases matching. The sequence was obtained from a person aged 18-65 years who received the Ad26.COV2.S COVID-19 vaccine or a placebo. The source was peripheral blood, collected in a trial of Ad26.COV2.S vaccine versus placebo. This receptor carries the CDR3 CAWSPGVNTEAFF. The nucleotide sequence is TGTGCCTGGAGTCCGGGGGTTAACACTGAAGCTTTCTTT.